The 9 T cell receptor beta chains presented below share a single source sample, sequenced in a study of CD8 T cells in Susac syndrome. RNA totalling roughly 0.45 to 1 ug underwent reverse transcription with random hexamers. TCRdb used MiXCR to reprocess the immunoSEQ multiplex PCR reads, holding one entry per CDR3 protein. The table lists tens of thousands of distinct CDR3 sequences, around 94% of them singletons, with about 0.28% in the top ten. Sequenced input: CD8+ T cells from PBMCs. These receptor sequences come from a human donor in good health.

The chain employs TRBV4-1 and TRBJ2-7; TRBD1 might be the D (5 bases). Trimming removed 1 base from V and 1 base from J, with 14 bases in between. The CDR3 is 16 amino acids. Germline V lookup: CDR1 MGHRA, CDR2 YSYEKL. Here the CDR3 reads CASSQVGAGLSYEQYF. The CDR3 nucleotides are TGCGCCAGCAGCCAAGTTGGGGCAGGGCTTTCCTACGAGCAGTACTTC.

The J gene is TRBJ2-4, the V gene TRBV7-9; D is undetermined. The CDR3 has 14 amino acids. The germline V and J ends were trimmed by 4 bases and 2 bases, with 9 bases remaining between them. Germline lookup yields CDR1 SEHNR and CDR2 FQNEAQ (reference sequence). CDR3 nucleotide sequence: TGTGCCAGCAGCTCCGAGTCAACCAAAAACATTCAGTACTTC. Protein sequence: CASSSESTKNIQYF.

The genes are TRBV14 and TRBJ2-7; perhaps TRBD2 as D (6 bases). Germline CDR1 SGHDN, CDR2 FVKESK. The CDR3 consists of 12 residues. V was trimmed by 6 bases and J by 6 bases, leaving 12 bases between them. The CDR3 protein is CASRRRAGEQYF. CDR3 sequence (DNA): TGTGCCAGCAGGAGGCGAGCGGGCGAGCAGTACTTC.

This rearrangement joins TRBV3-1 to TRBJ1-2, with D perhaps matching TRBD1 (5 bases). The CDR3 has 20 residues. Germline V lookup: CDR1 LGHDT, CDR2 YNNKEL (reference sequence). V was pared by 0 bases and J by 2 bases, with 25 bases between. CDR3 coding DNA: TGTGCCAGCAGCCAAGATTGGGAGCCCGGAGGGATTAGGGGCAACTATGGCTACACCTTC. It codes for CASSQDWEPGGIRGNYGYTF.

This chain connects TRBV15 to TRBJ2-1, with 7 bases matching TRBD2. The V gene's germline CDR1 is LNHNV and CDR2 YYDKDF (reference sequence). V lost 8 bases, J lost 4 bases, and 5 bases stayed unmatched. This CDR3 spans 13 amino acids. Here the CDR3 reads CATQGAGYNEQFF. The CDR3 DNA sequence: TGTGCCACCCAGGGAGCGGGGTACAATGAGCAGTTCTTC.

For the CDR3, the DNA is TGTGCCAGCAGACGGGGGGGTGGGGAGCTGTTTTTT. This translates into CASRRGGGELFF. J is TRBJ2-2 and V is TRBV6-5; 8 bases align to TRBD2. There are 12 residues in the CDR3. Germline trimming cut 6 bases from V and 8 bases from J; bases unmatched to any gene: 2. CDR1 and CDR2 from the germline V gene are MNHEY and SVGAGI.

The chain couples TRBV9 to TRBJ1-2; D gene ambiguous. This CDR3 has 13 amino acids. Germline V CDR1 and CDR2: SGDLS, YYNGEE. The V gene lost 0 bases and the J gene lost 4 bases, with 7 bases spanning the gap. For the CDR3, the DNA is TGTGCCAGCAGCGTAGACAGTGCCTATGGCTACACCTTC. Encoded protein: CASSVDSAYGYTF.

The gene calls are TRBV20-1 and TRBJ2-1, with 9 bases fitting TRBD2. This CDR3 spans 14 amino acids. V lost 7 bases, J lost 4 bases, and 8 bases stayed unmatched. Germline-derived CDR1 and CDR2 are DFQATT and SNEGSKA (reference sequence). This CDR3 is CSGGSTSGYNEQFF. DNA of the CDR3: TGCAGTGGAGGCTCGACTAGCGGTTACAATGAGCAGTTCTTC.

This clonotype was seen a few times. The gene calls are TRBV28 and TRBJ2-3, with 10 bases lining up with TRBD2. With V trimmed by 10 bases and J by 7 bases, 11 bases remained unmatched. This CDR3 is built from 14 residues. The germline gives CDR1 MDHEN, CDR2 SYDVKM. The CDR3: CATQAGGPPYTQYF. CDR3 bases: TGTGCCACCCAAGCGGGAGGGCCTCCATATACGCAGTATTTT.